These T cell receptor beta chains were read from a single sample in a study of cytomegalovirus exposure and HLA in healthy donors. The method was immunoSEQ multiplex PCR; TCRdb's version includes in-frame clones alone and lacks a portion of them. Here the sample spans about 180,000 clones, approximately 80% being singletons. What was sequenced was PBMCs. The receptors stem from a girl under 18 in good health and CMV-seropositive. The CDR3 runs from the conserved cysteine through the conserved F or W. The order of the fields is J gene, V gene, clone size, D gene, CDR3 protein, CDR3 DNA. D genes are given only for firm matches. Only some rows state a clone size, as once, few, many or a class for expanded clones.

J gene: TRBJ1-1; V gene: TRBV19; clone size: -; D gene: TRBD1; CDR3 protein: CASSQQGVRAEAFF; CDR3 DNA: TGTGCCAGTAGTCAACAGGGGGTTCGCGCTGAAGCTTTCTTT
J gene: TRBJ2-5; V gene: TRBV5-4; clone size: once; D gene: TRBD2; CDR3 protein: CASSPPQGLAGKETQYF; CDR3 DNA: TGTGCCAGCAGCCCGCCCCAGGGGCTAGCGGGAAAAGAGACCCAGTACTTC
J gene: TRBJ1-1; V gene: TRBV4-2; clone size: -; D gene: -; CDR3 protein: CASSQMWTALNTEAFF; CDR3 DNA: TGTGCCAGCAGCCAAATGTGGACAGCGCTTAACACTGAAGCTTTCTTT
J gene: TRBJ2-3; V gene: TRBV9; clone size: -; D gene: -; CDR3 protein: CASSARGTDTQYF; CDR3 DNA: TGTGCCAGCAGCGCGAGAGGCACAGATACGCAGTATTTT
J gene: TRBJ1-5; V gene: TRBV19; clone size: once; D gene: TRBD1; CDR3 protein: CASSTRDRSSQPQHF; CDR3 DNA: TGTGCCAGTAGTACACGGGACAGGAGTAGTCAGCCCCAGCATTTT
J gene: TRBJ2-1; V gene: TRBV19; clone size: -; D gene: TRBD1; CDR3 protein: CASSEGGAYNEQFF; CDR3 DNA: TGTGCCAGTAGTGAAGGGGGCGCCTACAATGAGCAGTTCTTC
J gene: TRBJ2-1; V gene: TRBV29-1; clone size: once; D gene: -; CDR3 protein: CSVEDPGSSYNEQFF; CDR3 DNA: TGCAGCGTTGAAGATCCTGGGAGCTCCTACAATGAGCAGTTCTTC
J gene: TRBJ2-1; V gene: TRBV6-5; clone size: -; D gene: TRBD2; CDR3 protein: CASSYASGSLGEQFF; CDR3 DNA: TGTGCCAGCAGTTACGCTAGCGGGAGCCTCGGTGAGCAGTTCTTC
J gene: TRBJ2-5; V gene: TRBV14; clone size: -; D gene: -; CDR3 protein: CASSQDTKGVETQYF; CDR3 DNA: TGTGCCAGCAGCCAGGACACCAAGGGGGTGGAGACCCAGTACTTC
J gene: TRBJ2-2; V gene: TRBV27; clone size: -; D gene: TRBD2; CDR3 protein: CASRGTSGIFGIRELFF; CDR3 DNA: TGTGCCAGCAGGGGGACTAGCGGGATATTTGGTATCCGGGAGCTGTTTTTT
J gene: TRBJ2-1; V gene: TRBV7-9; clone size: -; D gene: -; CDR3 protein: CASSQGDNEQFF; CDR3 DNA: TGTGCCAGCAGCCAAGGGGACAATGAGCAGTTCTTC